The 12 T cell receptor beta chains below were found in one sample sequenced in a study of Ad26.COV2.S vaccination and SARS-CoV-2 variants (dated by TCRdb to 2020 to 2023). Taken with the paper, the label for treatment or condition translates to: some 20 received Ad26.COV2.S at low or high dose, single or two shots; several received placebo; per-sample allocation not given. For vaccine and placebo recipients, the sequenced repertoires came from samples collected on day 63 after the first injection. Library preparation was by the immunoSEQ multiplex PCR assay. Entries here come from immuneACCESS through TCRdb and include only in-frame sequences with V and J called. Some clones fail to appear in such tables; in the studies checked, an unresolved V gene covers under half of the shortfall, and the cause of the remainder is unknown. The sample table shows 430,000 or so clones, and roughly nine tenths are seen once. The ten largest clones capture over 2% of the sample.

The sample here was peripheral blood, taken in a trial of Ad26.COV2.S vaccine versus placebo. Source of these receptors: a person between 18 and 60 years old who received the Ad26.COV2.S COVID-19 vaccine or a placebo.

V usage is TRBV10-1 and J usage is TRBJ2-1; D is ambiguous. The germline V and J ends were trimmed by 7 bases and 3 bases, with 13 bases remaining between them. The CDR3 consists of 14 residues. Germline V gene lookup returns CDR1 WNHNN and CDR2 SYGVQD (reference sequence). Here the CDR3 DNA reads TGCGCCAGCATGGTGCGGTCCCACTACAATGAGCAGTTCTTC. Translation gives CASMVRSHYNEQFF.

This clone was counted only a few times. The CDR3 is CASSRWEENQPQHF. DNA for the CDR3: TGTGCCAGCAGCCGCTGGGAGGAAAATCAGCCCCAGCATTTT. V usage is TRBV5-5 and J usage is TRBJ1-5, with unresolved D. Looked up from germline, CDR1 is SGHKS and CDR2 is YYEKEE (reference sequence). Trimming cost V 4 bases and J 4 bases, with 12 bases left between them. This CDR3 is built from 14 residues.

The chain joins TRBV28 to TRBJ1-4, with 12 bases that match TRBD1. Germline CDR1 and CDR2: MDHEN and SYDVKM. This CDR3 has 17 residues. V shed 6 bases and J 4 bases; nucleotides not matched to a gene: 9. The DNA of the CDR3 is TGTGCCAGCAGAAGGGACAGGGGGCAGCGAGATAATGAAAAACTGTTTTTT. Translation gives CASRRDRGQRDNEKLFF. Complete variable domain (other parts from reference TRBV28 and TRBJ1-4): DVKVTQSSRYLVKRTGEKVFLECVQDMDHENMFWYRQDPGLGLRLIYFSYDVKMKEKGDIPEGYSVSREKKERFSLILESASTNQTSMYLCASRRDRGQRDNEKLFFGSGTQLSVL.

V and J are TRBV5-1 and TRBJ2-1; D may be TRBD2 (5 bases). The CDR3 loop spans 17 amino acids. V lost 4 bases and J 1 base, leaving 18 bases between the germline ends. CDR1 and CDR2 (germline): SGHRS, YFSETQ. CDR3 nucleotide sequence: TGCGCCAGCAGCCCGGTCCAAGGGAGTGGGTCCTACAATGAGCAGTTCTTC. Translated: CASSPVQGSGSYNEQFF.

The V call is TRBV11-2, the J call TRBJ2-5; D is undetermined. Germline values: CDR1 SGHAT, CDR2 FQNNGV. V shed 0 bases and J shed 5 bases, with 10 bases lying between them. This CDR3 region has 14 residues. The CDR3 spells CASSLDAGWETQYF. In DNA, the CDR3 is TGTGCCAGCAGCTTAGACGCAGGTTGGGAGACCCAGTACTTC.

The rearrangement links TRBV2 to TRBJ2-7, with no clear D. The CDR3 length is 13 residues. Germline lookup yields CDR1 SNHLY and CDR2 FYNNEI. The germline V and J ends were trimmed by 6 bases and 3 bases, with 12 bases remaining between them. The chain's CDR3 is CASSLTLVYEQYV. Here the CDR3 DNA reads TGTGCCAGCAGCCTGACATTGGTCTACGAGCAGTACGTC.

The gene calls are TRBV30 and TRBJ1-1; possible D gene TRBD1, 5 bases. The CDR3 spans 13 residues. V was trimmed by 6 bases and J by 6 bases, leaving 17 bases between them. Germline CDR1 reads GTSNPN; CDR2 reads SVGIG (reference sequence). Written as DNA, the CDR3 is TGTGCCTGTCGGGGCCGCCGTGCGGCTGAAGCTTTCTTT. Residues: CACRGRRAAEAFF.

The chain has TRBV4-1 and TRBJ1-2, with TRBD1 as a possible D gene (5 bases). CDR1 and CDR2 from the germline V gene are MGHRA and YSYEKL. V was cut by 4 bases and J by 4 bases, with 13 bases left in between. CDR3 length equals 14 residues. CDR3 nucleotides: TGCGCCAGCAGCCGGGGGTCGGGGACCTATGGCTACACCTTC. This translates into CASSRGSGTYGYTF.

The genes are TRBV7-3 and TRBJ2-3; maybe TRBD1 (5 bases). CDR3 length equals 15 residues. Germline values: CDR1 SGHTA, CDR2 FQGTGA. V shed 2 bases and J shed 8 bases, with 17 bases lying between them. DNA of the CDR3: TGTGCCAGCAGCTTACTGGGGCAGGGTCAGGGTACGCAGTATTTT. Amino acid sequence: CASSLLGQGQGTQYF.

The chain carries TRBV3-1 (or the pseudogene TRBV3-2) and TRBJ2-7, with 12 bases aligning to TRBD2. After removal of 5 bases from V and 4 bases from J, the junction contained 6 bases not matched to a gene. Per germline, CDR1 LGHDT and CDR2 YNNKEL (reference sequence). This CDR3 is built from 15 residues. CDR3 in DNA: TGTGCCAGCAGCGATGTCGGACTAGCGGGGTACGAGCAGTACTTC. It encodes CASSDVGLAGYEQYF.

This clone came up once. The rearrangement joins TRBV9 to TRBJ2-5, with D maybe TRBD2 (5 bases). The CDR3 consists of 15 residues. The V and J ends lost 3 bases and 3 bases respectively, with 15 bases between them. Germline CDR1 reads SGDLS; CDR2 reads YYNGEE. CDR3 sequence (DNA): TGTGCCAGCAGCGCCGTCTGGCGGGCGAAAGAGACCCAGTACTTC. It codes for CASSAVWRAKETQYF. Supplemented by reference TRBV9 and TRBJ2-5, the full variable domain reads DSGVTQTPKHLITATGQRVTLRCSPRSGDLSVYWYQQSLDQGLQFLIQYYNGEERAKGNILERFSAQQFPDLHSELNLSSLELGDSALYFCASSAVWRAKETQYFGPGTRLLVL.

The chain's CDR3 is CASSSRDTDTQYF. In DNA, the CDR3 is TGTGCCAGTAGCTCCCGGGACACAGATACGCAGTATTTT. The V gene is TRBV19, the J gene TRBJ2-3; D perhaps matches TRBD2 (5 bases). V gave up 6 bases and J gave up 2 bases, with 9 bases separating them. The length of the CDR3 is 13 residues. Germline lookup yields CDR1 LNHDA and CDR2 SQIVND (reference sequence).